This TCR beta chain was documented in a study of OX40 agonist ivuxolimab in advanced cancers. Across the study: Across the patients, intravenous ivuxolimab was delivered every 2 weeks at 0.01 to 10 mg/kg.

Whole-study results and caveats: More expanded clones were found, on average, in CD8+ than in CD4+ T cells.

As concerns this clone: The antigen is unknown.

Only in-frame clones appear in the TCRdb table, and some are missing; sequencing was by immunoSEQ multiplex PCR. The sample shows 50,000 to 75,000 clones, around four fifths of them seen only once. The CDR3 contains 14 residues. With 2 bases removed from V and 7 bases from J, the gap between germline ends came to 14 bases. Germline V CDR1 and CDR2: MNHEY, SMNVEV (reference sequence). Material: CD4+ or CD8+ T cells sorted from blood, obtained in a trial of the OX40 agonist ivuxolimab. This TCR came from an adult with an advanced solid tumor such as melanoma, head and neck, liver or kidney cancer. The chain carries TRBV27 and TRBJ1-2, with D possibly being TRBD1 (6 bases). CDR3 nucleotide sequence: TGTGCCAGCAGTTTACGGTCAGGGGAGGCTGGCTACACCTTC. Its protein is CASSLRSGEAGYTF.